The clone carrying this TCR beta chain was observed once. This sample is drawn from a study of blood T cell repertoires in COVID-19. About the research overall: COVID-19 samples, acute and convalescent, were from the United States, Italy and Spain. From T cells, B-cell-depleted T cells, or PBMCs came the material, which was cDNA or gDNA.

Measured with immunoSEQ multiplex PCR; TCRdb has only the in-frame clones, and not every one. The data show 400,000 or so clones, more than 80% seen once. The CDR3 is made up of 12 amino acids. J gave up 12 bases and V 4 bases, and 8 bases lay outside the gene matches. Looked up from germline, CDR1 is MNHEY and CDR2 is SVGAGI. This chain links TRBV6-5 with TRBJ2-7, with 8 bases fitting TRBD2. Sequencing input: PBMCs or T cells enriched from blood (not recorded which). The sequence was obtained from a young man who had recovered from COVID-19. CDR3 in amino acids: CASSLSGSVRYF. Here the CDR3 DNA reads TGTGCCAGCAGTTTAAGCGGGAGCGTGCGGTACTTC.